This is a list of T cell receptor beta chains from one sample in a study of technical replicates of blood from several donors. Only in-frame clones appear in the TCRdb table, and some are missing; sequencing was by immunoSEQ multiplex PCR. There are around 58,000 clones in the sample; around nine tenths occur only once, and 5% to 5.5% lies in the top ten. The sequencing sample was made of PBMCs. Receptors originate from a human donor in good health. Some clones in this sample may be carry-over from other donors' samples. Both conserved end residues are part of each CDR3. The D gene is left open where the match is weak. The listing skips clone size in some rows; elsewhere it reads once, few, many or a size class.

CDR3aa | CDR3nt | j_gene | v_gene | d_gene | abundance
CASSLDPGQGNTGELFF | TGTGCCAGCAGCTTGGACCCGGGACAGGGGAACACCGGGGAGCTGTTTTTT | TRBJ2-2 | TRBV7-3 | TRBD1 | NA
CAISPTPGQGPYEQYF | TGTGCCATCAGTCCCACACCGGGACAGGGTCCCTACGAGCAGTACTTC | TRBJ2-7 | TRBV10-3 | TRBD1 | NA
CASSSRTGAKAGYGYTF | TGTGCCAGCAGCTCCCGGACAGGGGCGAAGGCGGGCTATGGCTACACCTTC | TRBJ1-2 | TRBV13 | TRBD1 | NA
CASSSLGLAHNEQFF | TGCGCCAGCAGCTCCCTCGGACTGGCCCACAATGAGCAGTTCTTC | TRBJ2-1 | TRBV4-1 | NA | NA
CASSLTSGGEQFF | TGTGCCAGCAGCTTAACTTCGGGGGGTGAGCAGTTCTTC | TRBJ2-1 | TRBV7-9 | TRBD2 | NA
CASSMFTSGNTGELFF | TGTGCCAGTAGTATGTTTACTAGCGGGAACACCGGGGAGCTGTTTTTT | TRBJ2-2 | TRBV19 | TRBD2 | NA
CASSTTSGVETQYF | TGTGCCAGCAGCACCACTAGCGGTGTGGAGACCCAGTACTTC | TRBJ2-5 | TRBV9 | TRBD2 | few
CASSGSGRTDTQYF | TGTGCCAGCAGTGGGAGCGGGAGGACAGATACGCAGTATTTT | TRBJ2-3 | TRBV6-6 | TRBD2 | once
CASKRDRESGELFF | TGTGCCAGTAAGCGGGACAGGGAATCCGGGGAGCTGTTTTTT | TRBJ2-2 | TRBV19 | TRBD1 | NA
CASSLDGQGEAFF | TGTGCCAGCAGCTTAGACGGACAGGGGGAAGCTTTCTTT | TRBJ1-1 | TRBV7-2 | TRBD1 | NA
CASTRQQYEQYF | TGTGCCAGCACCCGCCAACAGTACGAGCAGTACTTC | TRBJ2-7 | TRBV5-6 | NA | NA
CSARTGGIEFF | TGCAGTGCTAGAACAGGGGGCATCGAGTTCTTC | TRBJ2-1 | TRBV20-1 | TRBD1 | NA
CAWRWALYNEQFF | TGTGCCTGGAGGTGGGCTCTATACAATGAGCAGTTCTTC | TRBJ2-1 | TRBV30 | NA | once
CASSQDRQGYQPQHF | TGCGCCAGCAGCCAAGATCGGCAGGGGTATCAGCCCCAGCATTTT | TRBJ1-5 | TRBV4-3 | NA | NA
CASSLHGQGNNSPLHF | TGTGCCAGCAGCCTTCACGGACAGGGGAATAATTCACCCCTCCACTTT | TRBJ1-6 | TRBV7-2 | TRBD1 | NA
CASSFAGLAGGEQYF | TGCGCCAGCAGCTTTGCGGGACTAGCGGGAGGCGAGCAGTACTTC | TRBJ2-7 | TRBV5-1 | TRBD2 | NA
CAWSWGGLNQPQHF | TGTGCCTGGAGTTGGGGAGGGCTCAACCAGCCCCAGCATTTT | TRBJ1-5 | TRBV30 | NA | NA
CTSSHPGQINEKLFF | TGCACCAGCAGCCACCCGGGACAGATTAATGAAAAACTGTTTTTT | TRBJ1-4 | TRBV1 | NA | NA
CASSLAARVYTF | TGTGCCAGCAGCTTGGCTGCGAGGGTTTACACCTTC | TRBJ1-2 | TRBV5-4 | NA | NA
CASSLGTVNTEAFF | TGTGCCAGCAGCTTAGGGACAGTGAACACTGAAGCTTTCTTT | TRBJ1-1 | TRBV7-2 | NA | NA
CASSSGTGGETQYF | TGTGCCAGCAGCTCCGGGACAGGGGGAGAGACCCAGTACTTC | TRBJ2-5 | TRBV7-9 | TRBD1 | NA
CASSLAGGGEQYF | TGCGCCAGCAGTCTAGCGGGGGGGGGCGAGCAGTACTTC | TRBJ2-7 | TRBV10-2 | TRBD2 | NA
CASSFYRGSTDTQYF | TGTGCCAGCAGCTTTTACAGGGGAAGCACAGATACGCAGTATTTT | TRBJ2-3 | TRBV7-9 | TRBD1 | NA
CASSLGLNTEAFF | TGTGCCAGCAGCCTCGGGTTGAACACTGAAGCTTTCTTT | TRBJ1-1 | TRBV11-2 | NA | NA
CASSPGQNYGYTF | TGTGCCAGCAGCCCGGGACAGAACTATGGCTACACCTTC | TRBJ1-2 | TRBV7-3 | TRBD1 | NA
CAWTQGANEQYF | TGTGCCTGGACCCAGGGGGCGAACGAGCAGTACTTC | TRBJ2-7 | TRBV30 | TRBD1 | NA
CASSLMQGDNEQFF | TGCGCCAGCAGCTTGATGCAGGGGGACAATGAGCAGTTCTTC | TRBJ2-1 | TRBV5-1 | TRBD1 | few
CASSLFGSVHPGVSF | TGTGCCAGCAGCTTATTCGGGTCAGTTCATCCCGGGGTATCCTTC | TRBJ2-7 | TRBV7-8 | NA | NA
CASSQGLAGVTAEQYF | TGCGCCAGCAGCCAAGGCCTAGCGGGAGTGACTGCCGAGCAGTACTTC | TRBJ2-7 | TRBV4-1 | TRBD2 | NA
CAISDTGKLFF | TGTGCCATCAGTGATACTGGAAAACTGTTTTTT | TRBJ1-4 | TRBV10-3 | NA | NA
CASSGSGLATSSYNEQFF | TGTGCCAGCAGTGGGTCGGGACTAGCGACGAGCTCCTACAATGAGCAGTTCTTC | TRBJ2-1 | TRBV6-1 | TRBD2 | NA
CASTTAPGQGYNEQFF | TGTGCCAGCACGACTGCCCCGGGACAGGGATACAATGAGCAGTTCTTC | TRBJ2-1 | TRBV7-2 | TRBD1 | NA
CAWSYGTSGRFNEQFF | TGTGCCTGGAGTTATGGGACTAGCGGGAGATTCAATGAGCAGTTCTTC | TRBJ2-1 | TRBV30 | TRBD2 | NA
CASSLGRGARLETEAFF | TGCGCCAGCAGCCTTGGGAGGGGGGCGCGATTGGAAACTGAAGCTTTCTTT | TRBJ1-1 | TRBV5-1 | NA | NA
CASRQAPGGSGTDTQYF | TGCGCCAGCAGACAGGCCCCCGGGGGGAGCGGCACAGATACGCAGTATTTT | TRBJ2-3 | TRBV4-3 | TRBD2 | NA
CASSPGLAVTNEQFF | TGCGCCAGCAGCCCCGGACTAGCGGTAACGAATGAGCAGTTCTTC | TRBJ2-1 | TRBV5-1 | TRBD2 | NA
CASSYGSGGADTQYF | TGTGCCAGCAGTTACGGTAGCGGGGGGGCAGATACGCAGTATTTT | TRBJ2-3 | TRBV6-5 | TRBD2 | NA
CASSQGDFSYEQYF | TGTGCCAGCTCCCAGGGTGATTTCTCCTACGAGCAGTACTTC | TRBJ2-7 | TRBV18 | NA | NA
CASRFPAGGARGYTF | TGTGCCAGCAGGTTCCCCGCAGGGGGCGCGAGAGGCTACACCTTC | TRBJ1-2 | TRBV11-2 | TRBD1 | NA
CASSYSATPGGGYTF | TGTGCCAGCAGTTACTCTGCGACTCCCGGGGGTGGCTACACCTTC | TRBJ1-2 | TRBV6-5 | NA | NA
CAWAGGLSNQPQHF | TGTGCCTGGGCCGGGGGACTTAGCAATCAGCCCCAGCATTTT | TRBJ1-5 | TRBV30 | NA | NA
CASSQEGGVDTQYF | TGCGCCAGCAGCCAAGAGGGAGGGGTGGATACGCAGTATTTT | TRBJ2-3 | TRBV4-3 | TRBD2 | once
CASSQRLLPSNQPQHF | TGCGCCAGCAGCCAAAGACTGTTGCCTAGCAATCAGCCCCAGCATTTT | TRBJ1-5 | TRBV4-1 | NA | NA
CASSLGTGTYEQYF | TGTGCCAGCAGTCTGGGGACAGGGACCTACGAGCAGTACTTC | TRBJ2-7 | TRBV6-5 | TRBD1 | NA
CASSRGTGNMNTEAFF | TGTGCCAGCAGCCGTGGGACAGGAAACATGAACACTGAAGCTTTCTTT | TRBJ1-1 | TRBV4-2 | TRBD1 | NA
CASSQEPRTEAFF | TGCGCCAGCAGCCAAGAACCGCGCACTGAAGCTTTCTTT | TRBJ1-1 | TRBV4-3 | NA | NA
CASSALPRDSERGELFF | TGTGCCAGCAGCGCACTACCCCGGGACAGCGAGAGGGGGGAGCTGTTTTTT | TRBJ2-2 | TRBV9 | TRBD1 | NA
CASNLEGNTEAFF | TGCGCCAGCAACCTTGAGGGGAACACTGAAGCTTTCTTT | TRBJ1-1 | TRBV5-1 | NA | NA
CACTRGMNTEAFF | TGTGCCTGTACTCGGGGGATGAACACTGAAGCTTTCTTT | TRBJ1-1 | TRBV30 | NA | NA
CAWSVSSPGYEQYF | TGTGCCTGGAGTGTCAGTAGTCCGGGTTACGAGCAGTACTTC | TRBJ2-7 | TRBV30 | NA | NA
CASSGLGNTIYF | TGTGCCAGCAGTGGACTTGGAAACACCATATATTTT | TRBJ1-3 | TRBV6-1 | NA | NA
CASGAGAYEQYF | TGTGCCAGCGGGGCGGGAGCGTACGAGCAGTACTTC | TRBJ2-7 | TRBV11-2 | TRBD2 | NA
CASRGGVDTDTQYF | TGTGCCAGCCGCGGGGGCGTAGACACAGATACGCAGTATTTT | TRBJ2-3 | TRBV4-2 | NA | few